This T cell receptor beta chain was profiled in a study of yellow fever vaccine responses in identical twins. TCRdb reanalysed the RT-PCR reads using MiXCR and keeps one entry per CDR3 protein. Among approximately 32,000 distinct CDR3 sequences listed, roughly 60% were seen once. Regarding this clonotype: As yet, its antigen is unknown.

This CDR3 spans 15 amino acids. V was pared by 6 bases and J by 7 bases, with 18 bases between. Germline V gives CDR1 SGHNT, CDR2 YENEEA. Study results and caveats: Twins showed a vaccine T cell response that reportedly seemed partly convergent, partly personalized.

The sequences come from T cells from blood (PBMCs), unsorted or a sorted subset (not recorded which), collected before or after yellow fever vaccination (not recorded which). This clonotype was sampled from a woman between 18 and 29 years old who received the yellow fever vaccine. V is TRBV11-3 and J is TRBJ1-4; D ambiguous. The CDR3 sequence is CASSFLRGNGEKLFF. DNA of the CDR3: TGTGCCAGCAGTTTTCTGAGAGGGAATGGTGAAAAACTGTTTTTT.